This T cell receptor (beta chain) was recovered during a study of T cell repertoires in cytomegalovirus infection (dated by TCRdb to about 2019). General notes on the study: Donor HLA type was relevant to the analysis, because carriage of CMV infection together with the matching HLA type was indicated by public TCR beta signatures.

The run used an Illumina HiSeq 1500. TCRdb passed the public sequencing reads through fastp at Q25 and MiXCR, retaining productive beta sequences. Rows merge per CDR3 protein into single entries with the most common DNA and genes. This sample comprises about 680,000 distinct CDR3 sequences, around 24% of them detected only once. The top ten constitute roughly 8% of the sample. What the work shows at the level of the full study, not this receptor alone: In both this cohort and an independent cohort of more than 350 donors, the cumulative frequency of public TCR beta family members distinguished carriers of CMV infection plus the relevant HLA type. The ex vivo response was dominated by HLA-C-restricted CMV-specific TCR beta clonotypes, which also provided the single most frequent clonotype in two of eight donors.

This clonotype was observed a handful of times. Its antigen is not yet known. No base quality values were provided; no much bigger clone lies one nucleotide off. From the germline V gene, CDR1 is MGHRA and CDR2 is YSYEKL. The junction shows trimming of 1 base on V and 1 base on J, plus 7 bases between the germline ends. The CDR3 goes from the cysteine to the phenylalanine over 14 residues. CDR3 DNA is the only sequence kept; it has 42 bases, read in frame from the first base. Sequencing was carried out using CD8+ T cells from PBMCs. This TCR derives from a human donor in good health (CMV status not recorded). Some clones in this sample may be carry-over from other donors' samples. In this chain, TRBV4-1 is recombined with TRBJ2-5; there is no confident call for the D gene. The CDR3 protein is CASSQGNSQETQYF. The nucleotide sequence reads as follows: TGCGCCAGCAGCCAAGGGAACAGCCAAGAGACCCAGTACTTC.